A selection of T cell receptor beta chains follows, all from one sample in a study of blood T cell repertoires in COVID-19. Profiling relied on immunoSEQ multiplex PCR, and the TCRdb table lists in-frame clones only, not all of them. In the table there are some 180,000 clones, about 76% of which are singletons. The sequenced sample was peripheral blood. The receptors come from a middle-aged woman with COVID-19, enrolled during active disease. Each CDR3 is given with its conserved first and last residue. The order of the fields is clone size, J gene, V gene, D gene, CDR3 protein, CDR3 DNA. D genes are given only for firm matches. Some rows mark clone size as missing; the rest say once, few, many or name a class of expanded clone.

>-|TRBJ2-1|TRBV30|TRBD1
CAWSEQGANEQFF
TGTGCCTGGAGTGAGCAGGGGGCAAATGAGCAGTTCTTC
>-|TRBJ2-5|TRBV20-1|-
CSASGLAARGGETQYF
TGCAGTGCTAGTGGTCTAGCGGCCAGGGGAGGCGAGACCCAGTACTTC
>few|TRBJ1-2|TRBV7-8|TRBD1
CASSLPGTGRSMGGYTF
TGTGCCAGCAGCTTACCGGGGACAGGGAGGAGTATGGGTGGCTACACCTTC
>-|TRBJ2-3|TRBV5-1|TRBD2
CASSLLAGASSTDTQYF
TGCGCCAGCAGCCTGCTAGCGGGGGCCTCTAGCACAGATACGCAGTATTTT
>-|TRBJ2-3|TRBV6-4|TRBD2
CASSESGMPTDTQYF
TGTGCCAGCAGCGAAAGCGGGATGCCCACAGATACGCAGTATTTT
>-|TRBJ2-3|TRBV4-2|TRBD2
CASSPLTSGRGTSTDTQYF
TGTGCCAGCAGCCCTTTAACTAGCGGGAGGGGTACTAGCACAGATACGCAGTATTTT
>-|TRBJ1-2|TRBV12-3/TRBV12-4|-
CASSLTENYGYTF
TGTGCCAGCAGTTTGACAGAGAACTATGGCTACACCTTC
>-|TRBJ2-7|TRBV12-3/TRBV12-4|TRBD1
CASSLGGQEQYF
TGTGCCAGCAGTTTAGGGGGACAGGAGCAGTACTTC
>-|TRBJ2-3|TRBV5-1|-
CASSLASTDTDTQYF
TGCGCCAGCAGCTTGGCATCGACAGACACAGATACGCAGTATTTT
>-|TRBJ1-2|TRBV6-5|-
CASSSTGGGGYGYTF
TGTGCCAGCAGTTCCACAGGCGGCGGGGGCTATGGCTACACCTTC
>-|TRBJ1-2|TRBV6-4|TRBD1
CASRDSQYGYTF
TGTGCCAGTCGGGACAGTCAGTATGGCTACACCTTC
>-|TRBJ2-7|TRBV5-8|-
CASSGRAGLAYEQYF
TGTGCCAGCAGCGGAAGGGCGGGGTTGGCCTACGAGCAGTACTTC
>-|TRBJ1-3|TRBV2|-
CASRFERIQGPGNTIYF
TGTGCCAGCCGATTTGAGCGGATACAGGGACCTGGAAACACCATATATTTT
>-|TRBJ2-5|TRBV24-1|-
CATSEAGSQETQYF
TGTGCCACCAGTGAAGCAGGGTCCCAAGAGACCCAGTACTTC
>-|TRBJ1-1|TRBV6-5|-
CASTGGSTEAFF
TGTGCCAGCACGGGGGGTAGCACTGAAGCTTTCTTT
>-|TRBJ1-1|TRBV3-1/TRBV3-2|-
CASRTMGENTEAFF
TGTGCCAGCAGGACAATGGGAGAAAACACTGAAGCTTTCTTT
>-|TRBJ1-4|TRBV9|-
CASNRRGGVEEKLFF
TGTGCCAGCAACCGAAGAGGGGGGGTAGAAGAAAAACTGTTTTTT
>-|TRBJ1-1|TRBV7-9|TRBD1
CASSLVNRGAEAFF
TGTGCCAGCAGCTTAGTCAACAGGGGGGCTGAAGCTTTCTTT
>-|TRBJ2-7|TRBV3-1/TRBV3-2|TRBD2
CASSQSGGSSYEQYF
TGTGCCAGCAGCCAATCGGGAGGGAGCTCCTACGAGCAGTACTTC
>once|TRBJ2-1|TRBV6-4|TRBD2
CASSVTSGGNNEQFF
TGTGCCAGCAGTGTGACTAGCGGGGGGAACAATGAGCAGTTCTTC
>-|TRBJ2-7|TRBV2|-
CASSLQGGRYEQYF
TGTGCCAGCAGCCTCCAGGGTGGGCGATACGAGCAGTACTTC
>-|TRBJ1-2|TRBV11-2|-
CASSLGRDGYTF
TGTGCCAGCAGCTTGGGCCGAGATGGCTACACCTTC
>few|TRBJ2-3|TRBV7-3|TRBD2
CASSLSSGGAGTDTQYF
TGTGCCAGCAGCTTATCTAGCGGGGGGGCAGGCACAGATACGCAGTATTTT
>-|TRBJ2-7|TRBV12-5|TRBD2
CASGLVPGLEAYEQYF
TGTGCTAGTGGTTTGGTACCGGGACTAGAGGCCTACGAGCAGTACTTC
>-|TRBJ1-2|TRBV18|TRBD1
CASSPEGQGVGYTF
TGTGCCAGCTCACCAGAAGGACAGGGGGTCGGCTACACCTTC
>many|TRBJ2-7|TRBV2|-
CASSEAGGFRQGLYEQYF
TGTGCCAGCAGTGAGGCCGGTGGATTTCGGCAGGGCCTCTACGAGCAGTACTTC
>-|TRBJ2-1|TRBV11-2|-
CASSFKAATYNEQFF
TGTGCCAGCAGCTTCAAAGCGGCCACCTACAATGAGCAGTTCTTC
>-|TRBJ1-4|TRBV5-1|-
CASSLAGLGQSQGEKLFF
TGCGCCAGCAGCTTGGCGGGCCTCGGACAAAGTCAGGGCGAAAAACTGTTTTTT
>-|TRBJ2-7|TRBV7-9|TRBD1
CASSLGGQGGRNEQYF
TGTGCCAGCAGCTTAGGGGGACAGGGGGGCAGAAACGAGCAGTACTTC